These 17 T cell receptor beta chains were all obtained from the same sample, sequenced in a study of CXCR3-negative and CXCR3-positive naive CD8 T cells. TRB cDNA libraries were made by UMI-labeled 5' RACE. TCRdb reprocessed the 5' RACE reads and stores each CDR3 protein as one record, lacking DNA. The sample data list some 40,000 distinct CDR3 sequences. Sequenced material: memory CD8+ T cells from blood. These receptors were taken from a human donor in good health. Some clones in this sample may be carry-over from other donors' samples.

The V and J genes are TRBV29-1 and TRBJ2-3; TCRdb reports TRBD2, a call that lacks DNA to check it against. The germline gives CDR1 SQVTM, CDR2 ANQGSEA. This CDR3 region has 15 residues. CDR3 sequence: CSVQLAGGYTDTQYF.

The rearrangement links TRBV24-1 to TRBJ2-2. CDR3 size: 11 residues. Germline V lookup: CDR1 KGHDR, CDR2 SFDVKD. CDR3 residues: CATSVAGELFF.

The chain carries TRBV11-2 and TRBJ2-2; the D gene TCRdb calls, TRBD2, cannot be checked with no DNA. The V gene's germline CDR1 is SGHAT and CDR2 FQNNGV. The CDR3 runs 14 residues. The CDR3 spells CASSLAQEVGELFF.

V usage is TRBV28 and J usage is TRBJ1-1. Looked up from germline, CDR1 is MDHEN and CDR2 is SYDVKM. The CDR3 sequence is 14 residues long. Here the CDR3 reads CASSPTDQTTEAFF. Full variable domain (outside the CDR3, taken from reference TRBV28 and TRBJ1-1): DVKVTQSSRYLVKRTGEKVFLECVQDMDHENMFWYRQDPGLGLRLIYFSYDVKMKEKGDIPEGYSVSREKKERFSLILESASTNQTSMYLCASSPTDQTTEAFFGQGTRLTVV.

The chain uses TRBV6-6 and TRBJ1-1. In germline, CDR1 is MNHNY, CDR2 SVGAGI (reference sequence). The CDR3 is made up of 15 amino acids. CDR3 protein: CASSPILSGYTEAFF.

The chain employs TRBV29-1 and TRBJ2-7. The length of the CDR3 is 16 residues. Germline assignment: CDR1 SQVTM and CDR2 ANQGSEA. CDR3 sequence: CSVEDLFGNIAGEQYF.

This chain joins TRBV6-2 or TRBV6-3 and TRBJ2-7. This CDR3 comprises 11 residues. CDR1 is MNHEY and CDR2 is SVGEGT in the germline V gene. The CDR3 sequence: CASARSYEQYF.

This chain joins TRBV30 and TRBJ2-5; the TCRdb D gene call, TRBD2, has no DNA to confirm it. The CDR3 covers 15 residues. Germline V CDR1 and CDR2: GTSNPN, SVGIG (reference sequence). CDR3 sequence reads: CAWSVDGGQQETQYF.

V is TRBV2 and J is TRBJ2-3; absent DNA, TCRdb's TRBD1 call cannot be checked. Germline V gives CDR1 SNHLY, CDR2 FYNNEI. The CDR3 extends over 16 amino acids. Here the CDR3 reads CASRGPGQEGTDTQYF.

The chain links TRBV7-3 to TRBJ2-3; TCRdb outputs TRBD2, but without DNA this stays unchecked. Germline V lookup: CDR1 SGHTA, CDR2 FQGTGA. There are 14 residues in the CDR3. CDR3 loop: CASSFEGGLDTQYF.

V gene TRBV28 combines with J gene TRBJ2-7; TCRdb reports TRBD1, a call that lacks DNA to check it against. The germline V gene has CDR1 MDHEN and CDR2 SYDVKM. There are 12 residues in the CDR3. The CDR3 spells CASSYRQGEQYF.

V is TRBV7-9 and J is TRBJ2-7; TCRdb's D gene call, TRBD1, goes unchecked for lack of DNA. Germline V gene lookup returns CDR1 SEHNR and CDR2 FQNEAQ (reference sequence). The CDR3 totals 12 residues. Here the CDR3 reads CARSSGGYEQYF.

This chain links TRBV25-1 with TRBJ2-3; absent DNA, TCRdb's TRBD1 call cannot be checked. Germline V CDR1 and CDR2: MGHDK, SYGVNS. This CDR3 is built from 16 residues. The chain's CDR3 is CASSEVTGAYTDTQYF.

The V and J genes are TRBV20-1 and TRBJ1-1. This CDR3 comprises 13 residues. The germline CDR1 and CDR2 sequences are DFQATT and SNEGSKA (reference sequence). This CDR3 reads CSGNGERITEAFF.

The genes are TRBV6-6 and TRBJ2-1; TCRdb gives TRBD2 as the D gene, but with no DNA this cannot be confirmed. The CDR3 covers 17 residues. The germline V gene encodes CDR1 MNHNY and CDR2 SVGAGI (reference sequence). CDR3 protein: CASSYMVLAGEHNEQFF.

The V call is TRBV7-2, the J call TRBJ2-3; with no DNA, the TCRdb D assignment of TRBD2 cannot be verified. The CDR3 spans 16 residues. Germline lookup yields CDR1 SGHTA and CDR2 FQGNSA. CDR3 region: CASSSGRLADTDTQYF.

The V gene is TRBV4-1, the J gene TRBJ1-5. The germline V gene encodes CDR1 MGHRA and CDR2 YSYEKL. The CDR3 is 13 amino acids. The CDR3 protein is CASSQESDQPQHF.